A selection of T cell receptor beta chains follows, all from one sample in a study of CD4 T cells in relation to SARS-CoV-2 and coronaviruses. Profiled with immunoSEQ multiplex PCR; TCRdb holds only in-frame clones, not every one. This sample has some 38,000 clones, with roughly 73% found just once. Which antigens these TCRs recognize remains unknown. The specimen was memory CD4+ T cells from PBMCs, cultured in vitro. The receptors come from an adult with COVID-19. Both conserved end residues are part of each CDR3. A D gene is named only where the DNA matches it firmly. Clone size is given for some rows only: seen once, a few or many times, or a class if the clone is expanded.

V: TRBV29-1
J: TRBJ2-7
D: NA
size: NA
CDR3: CSVEDGDYEQYF
DNA: TGCAGCGTTGAAGACGGGGATTACGAGCAGTACTTC

V: TRBV7-9
J: TRBJ2-7
D: NA
size: few
CDR3: CASSLDRFDSNYEQYF
DNA: TGTGCCAGCAGCTTAGATAGGTTCGACTCGAACTACGAGCAGTACTTC

V: TRBV19
J: TRBJ1-4
D: TRBD1
size: NA
CDR3: CASSHTTGEVFF
DNA: TGTGCCAGTAGCCACACGACAGGGGAGGTGTTTTTT

V: TRBV18
J: TRBJ2-5
D: TRBD1
size: once
CDR3: CASSRTGFDETQYF
DNA: TGTGCCAGCTCGAGGACAGGGTTTGATGAGACCCAGTACTTC

V: TRBV7-9
J: TRBJ2-7
D: TRBD2
size: once
CDR3: CASSLTPGTSGSSYEQYF
DNA: TGTGCCAGCAGCTTAACACCCGGGACTAGCGGGAGCTCCTACGAGCAGTACTTC

V: TRBV9
J: TRBJ2-3
D: TRBD2
size: once
CDR3: CASSVAPTHSSGYTDTQYF
DNA: TGTGCCAGCAGCGTAGCCCCCACTCATAGTAGCGGGTACACAGATACGCAGTATTTT

V: TRBV19
J: TRBJ2-2
D: TRBD2
size: NA
CDR3: CASSTSVGGELFF
DNA: TGTGCCAGTAGCACTAGCGTGGGCGGGGAGCTGTTTTTT

V: TRBV14
J: TRBJ1-1
D: NA
size: few
CDR3: CASSRSNMNTEAFF
DNA: TGTGCCAGCAGCCGCTCCAATATGAACACTGAAGCTTTCTTT

V: TRBV24-1
J: TRBJ2-5
D: NA
size: NA
CDR3: CATSDFWGEETQYF
DNA: TGTGCCACCAGTGATTTCTGGGGGGAAGAGACCCAGTACTTC

V: TRBV19
J: TRBJ2-3
D: NA
size: few
CDR3: CASSMREGTGTDTQYF
DNA: TGTGCCAGTAGTATGAGGGAAGGGACTGGCACAGATACGCAGTATTTT

V: TRBV27
J: TRBJ1-2
D: TRBD1
size: NA
CDR3: CASRPTGAYGYTF
DNA: TGTGCCAGCAGACCGACAGGGGCCTATGGCTACACCTTC

V: TRBV19
J: TRBJ2-1
D: NA
size: NA
CDR3: CASSGTDYTPFF
DNA: TGTGCCAGTAGTGGCACGGACTACACGCCGTTCTTC

V: TRBV11-3
J: TRBJ2-1
D: TRBD2
size: NA
CDR3: CASSLGKREQSDEQFF
DNA: TGTGCCAGCAGCTTAGGCAAGCGGGAGCAGTCGGATGAGCAGTTCTTC

V: TRBV7-9
J: TRBJ1-6
D: NA
size: NA
CDR3: CASSNHYQGSSYNSPLHF
DNA: TGTGCCAGCAGTAATCACTACCAGGGGAGCTCCTATAATTCACCCCTCCACTTT

V: TRBV6-1
J: TRBJ1-6
D: NA
size: NA
CDR3: CASSEVSHRVSPLHF
DNA: TGTGCCAGCAGTGAAGTTAGTCACAGGGTTTCACCCCTCCACTTT

V: TRBV19
J: TRBJ2-2
D: NA
size: once
CDR3: CASSMLIFANTGELFF
DNA: TGTGCCAGTAGTATGTTAATTTTCGCGAACACCGGGGAGCTGTTTTTT

V: TRBV5-1
J: TRBJ2-2
D: NA
size: NA
CDR3: CASSLDPPPTGELFF
DNA: TGCGCCAGCAGCTTGGACCCGCCCCCCACCGGGGAGCTGTTTTTT

V: TRBV5-4
J: TRBJ1-3
D: TRBD1
size: NA
CDR3: CASSTGQGGGNTIYF
DNA: TGTGCCAGCAGCACGGGACAGGGAGGAGGAAACACCATATATTTT

V: TRBV19
J: TRBJ1-6
D: TRBD1
size: NA
CDR3: CASTLGGQGNNSPLHF
DNA: TGTGCCAGTACCTTGGGCGGACAGGGTAATAATTCACCCCTCCACTTT

V: TRBV27
J: TRBJ1-1
D: NA
size: few
CDR3: CASRRGRLGNTEAFF
DNA: TGTGCCAGCAGGCGTGGTCGGCTGGGAAACACTGAAGCTTTCTTT

V: TRBV4-1
J: TRBJ2-1
D: TRBD2
size: NA
CDR3: CASSQDSASGYNEQFF
DNA: TGCGCCAGCAGCCAAGATTCGGCTAGCGGGTACAATGAGCAGTTCTTC

V: TRBV3-1/TRBV3-2
J: TRBJ1-1
D: NA
size: NA
CDR3: CASSQEGRLADTEAFF
DNA: TGTGCCAGCAGCCAAGAGGGTAGGTTGGCGGACACTGAAGCTTTCTTT

V: TRBV6-1
J: TRBJ1-3
D: NA
size: NA
CDR3: CASSEHANTIYF
DNA: TGTGCCAGCAGTGAACACGCAAACACCATATATTTT

V: TRBV3-1/TRBV3-2
J: TRBJ2-7
D: NA
size: NA
CDR3: CASSSTGILSYEQYF
DNA: TGTGCCAGCAGTTCAACAGGGATCCTCTCCTACGAGCAGTACTTC

V: TRBV10-3
J: TRBJ2-7
D: NA
size: NA
CDR3: CAISEPRDLRREQYF
DNA: TGTGCCATCAGTGAGCCCCGGGACCTCCGCCGCGAGCAGTACTTC

V: TRBV11-3
J: TRBJ2-7
D: TRBD1
size: NA
CDR3: CASSPTPGQGAPEQYF
DNA: TGTGCCAGCAGCCCCACGCCGGGACAGGGGGCCCCCGAGCAGTACTTC

V: TRBV28
J: TRBJ2-2
D: NA
size: once
CDR3: CASSFPGSNTGELFF
DNA: TGTGCCAGCAGTTTTCCGGGATCGAACACCGGGGAGCTGTTTTTT

V: TRBV29-1
J: TRBJ1-5
D: NA
size: NA
CDR3: CSVGTDNQPQHF
DNA: TGCAGCGTTGGGACCGACAATCAGCCCCAGCATTTT

V: TRBV2
J: TRBJ2-2
D: NA
size: NA
CDR3: CASSWGYTGELFF
DNA: TGTGCCAGCAGTTGGGGGTACACCGGGGAGCTGTTTTTT

V: TRBV6-6
J: TRBJ2-7
D: NA
size: once
CDR3: CASSNLYEQYF
DNA: TGTGCCAGCAGTAATCTCTACGAGCAGTACTTC

V: TRBV20-1
J: TRBJ2-3
D: NA
size: NA
CDR3: CSASFLRLASTDTQYF
DNA: TGCAGTGCTAGTTTCCTCCGGCTAGCTAGCACAGATACGCAGTATTTT

V: TRBV9
J: TRBJ2-3
D: TRBD1
size: NA
CDR3: CASSHWDRESDTQYF
DNA: TGTGCCAGCAGCCACTGGGACAGGGAATCAGATACGCAGTATTTT

V: TRBV11-2
J: TRBJ2-1
D: NA
size: NA
CDR3: CASSLGLPSSYNEQFF
DNA: TGTGCCAGCAGCTTAGGACTCCCGAGCTCCTACAATGAGCAGTTCTTC

V: TRBV15
J: TRBJ2-5
D: NA
size: NA
CDR3: CATSPPAGQETQYF
DNA: TGTGCCACCAGTCCCCCAGCGGGCCAAGAGACCCAGTACTTC

V: TRBV7-9
J: TRBJ2-7
D: NA
size: NA
CDR3: CASSLSQGAYEQYF
DNA: TGTGCCAGCAGCTTAAGCCAGGGTGCCTACGAGCAGTACTTC

V: TRBV28
J: TRBJ1-3
D: NA
size: NA
CDR3: CASSLQVFGNTIYF
DNA: TGTGCCAGCAGTTTACAGGTTTTTGGAAACACCATATATTTT

V: TRBV7-2
J: TRBJ2-3
D: TRBD1
size: NA
CDR3: CASSWDSQSTDTQYF
DNA: TGTGCCAGCAGCTGGGACAGCCAAAGCACAGATACGCAGTATTTT

V: TRBV19
J: TRBJ1-2
D: NA
size: NA
CDR3: CASRRTEAGYTF
DNA: TGTGCCAGTAGAAGGACAGAGGCTGGCTACACCTTC

V: TRBV5-4
J: TRBJ2-1
D: TRBD2
size: NA
CDR3: CASSLERRGRARNEQFF
DNA: TGTGCCAGCAGCTTGGAACGGCGCGGGAGGGCACGGAATGAGCAGTTCTTC